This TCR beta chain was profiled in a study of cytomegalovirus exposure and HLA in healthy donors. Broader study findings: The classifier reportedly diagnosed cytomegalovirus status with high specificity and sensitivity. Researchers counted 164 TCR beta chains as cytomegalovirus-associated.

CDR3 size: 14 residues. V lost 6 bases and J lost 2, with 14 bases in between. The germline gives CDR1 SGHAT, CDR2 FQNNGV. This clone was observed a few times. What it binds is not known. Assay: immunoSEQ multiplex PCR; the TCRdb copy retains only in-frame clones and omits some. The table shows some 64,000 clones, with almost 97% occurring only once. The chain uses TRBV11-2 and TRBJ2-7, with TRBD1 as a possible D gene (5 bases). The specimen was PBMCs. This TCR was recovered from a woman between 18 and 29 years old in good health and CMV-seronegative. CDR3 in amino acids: CASRPDTPPYEQYF. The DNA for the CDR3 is TGTGCCAGCAGACCGGACACCCCGCCCTACGAGCAGTACTTC. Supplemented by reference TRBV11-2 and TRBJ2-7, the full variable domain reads EAGVAQSPRYKIIEKRQSVAFWCNPISGHATLYWYQQILGQGPKLLIQFQNNGVVDDSQLPKDRFSAERLKGVDSTLKIQPAKLEDSAVYLCASRPDTPPYEQYFGPGTRLTVT.